The source of this T cell receptor (beta chain) is a study of graft-versus-host responses after intestinal transplantation. Study information: Transplants were multivisceral, liver-intestinal, or isolated intestinal. Study findings and constraints: Recipient marrow held GvH clones, some first seen in ileum or blood.

The data were produced by immunoSEQ multiplex PCR, yet TCRdb's version contains in-frame clones alone and is incomplete. Here the sample spans about 82,000 clones, 91% being singletons. Germline V CDR1 and CDR2: SGHTA, FQGNSA. Losses at the gene ends were 5 bases for V and 10 bases for J; bases not matched to a gene: 10. CDR3 size: 15 residues. With respect to this clone: Its target is unknown.

The TCR was taken from a human donor who received an intestinal transplant. This material consisted of unstimulated CD4+ T cells sorted from spleen or lymph node cells, taken before intestinal transplant. The V and J genes are TRBV7-2 and TRBJ1-6, with TRBD1 identical over 8 bases. As DNA, the CDR3 is TGTGCCAGCAGCCAGCGACAGGGGCTCATCTCACCCCTCCACTTT. Translating gives CASSQRQGLISPLHF.